What follows are 27 T cell receptor beta chains derived from one specimen sequenced in a study of cytomegalovirus exposure and HLA in healthy donors. The PCR ran on 60 Vbeta and 13 Jbeta primers. The protocol was immunoSEQ multiplex PCR, while the TCRdb copy is restricted to in-frame clones and leaves out a portion. Its table records around 100,000 clones. What was sequenced was PBMCs. These receptors all come from a man aged 45 to 65 in good health and CMV-seronegative.

Comments on this clone: Distinct nucleotide sequences in the sample also encode this CDR3. The chain has TRBV4-3 and TRBJ2-1; D might be TRBD1 (5 bases). The ends were cut back, 3 bases at V and 9 bases at J, with 15 bases in the middle. CDR3 size: 14 residues. Germline CDR1 LGHNA, CDR2 YSLEER. The CDR3 protein is CASSQDLAGSEQFF. CDR3 nucleotide sequence: TGCGCCAGCAGCCAGGATTTGGCAGGGTCTGAGCAGTTCTTC.

The CDR3 loop is CASSLEPQGTRETQYF. CDR3 DNA: TGTGCCAGCAGCTTAGAACCCCAGGGTACAAGGGAGACCCAGTACTTC. The J gene is TRBJ2-5, the V gene TRBV7-2; weak D call: TRBD1 (5 bases). CDR1 is SGHTA and CDR2 is FQGNSA in the germline V gene. Between the trimmed V and J ends, which lost 1 base and 5 bases, there was a span of 17 bases. The CDR3 covers 16 residues.

The chain combines TRBV7-3 with TRBJ2-1; 8 nucleotides align to TRBD2. The germline V gene encodes CDR1 SGHTA and CDR2 FQGTGA. The length of the CDR3 is 15 residues. The trim removed 1 base at V and 4 bases at J, leaving 3 bases unmatched. CDR3 sequence reads: CASSLISGAYNEQFF. Written as DNA, the CDR3 is TGTGCCAGCAGCTTAATTAGCGGGGCGTACAATGAGCAGTTCTTC.

This chain links TRBV19 with TRBJ1-5, with a tentative D call TRBD1 (5 bases). CDR1 and CDR2 from the germline V gene are LNHDA and SQIVND (reference sequence). V was clipped by 3 bases and J by 4 bases, with 16 bases between them. This CDR3 has 16 amino acids. The CDR3 here is CASSMGRLGPNQPQHF. CDR3 nucleotide sequence: TGTGCCAGTAGTATGGGGAGGTTGGGGCCAAATCAGCCCCAGCATTTT.

The J gene is TRBJ2-5, the V gene TRBV5-4, with TRBD1 matching 10 bases. The CDR3 spans 14 residues. Germline loops: CDR1 SGHNT, CDR2 YYREEE (reference sequence). V lost 6 bases to trimming and J lost 5 bases; unmatched junction nucleotides: 7. CDR3 nucleotide sequence: TGTGCCAGCATGAAAAGACAGGGGGCCGAGACCCAGTACTTC. The encoded protein is CASMKRQGAETQYF.

This chain links TRBV7-9 with TRBJ1-1, with 9 bases lining up with TRBD1. The J segment lost 0 bases and the V segment lost 4 bases, leaving 9 bases of the junction unmatched. CDR1 is SEHNR, CDR2 FQNEAQ, per germline (reference sequence). This CDR3 region has 17 residues. The CDR3 loop reads CASSSERTGVVNTEAFF. In DNA, the CDR3 is TGTGCCAGCAGCTCCGAGCGGACAGGGGTTGTGAACACTGAAGCTTTCTTT. The complete variable domain, with remaining parts taken from reference TRBV7-9 and TRBJ1-1, reads DTGVSQNPRHKITKRGQNVTFRCDPISEHNRLYWYRQTLGQGPEFLTYFQNEAQLEKSRLLSDRFSAERPKGSFSTLEIQRTEQGDSAMYLCASSSERTGVVNTEAFFGQGTRLTVV.

The chain has TRBV5-1 and TRBJ1-1; possibly TRBD1 for D (5 bases). This CDR3 region has 13 residues. The germline gives CDR1 SGHRS, CDR2 YFSETQ. V was cut by 2 bases and J by 6 bases, with 11 bases left in between. The CDR3 bases are TGCGCCAGCAGCTTAGCGGGGACCCCTGAAGCTTTCTTT. It translates to CASSLAGTPEAFF. Full variable domain (rest looked up from reference TRBV5-1 and TRBJ1-1): KAGVTQTPRYLIKTRGQQVTLSCSPISGHRSVSWYQQTPGQGLQFLFEYFSETQRNKGNFPGRFSGRQFSNSRSEMNVSTLELGDSALYLCASSLAGTPEAFFGQGTRLTVV.

The chain employs TRBV5-1 and TRBJ2-5, with D perhaps matching TRBD2 (6 bases). V lost 4 bases to trimming and J lost 5 bases, with 18 bases between them. Germline V CDR1 and CDR2: SGHRS, YFSETQ. The CDR3 is 15 residues long. This chain's CDR3 is CASSTNPGLGETQYF. Here the CDR3 DNA reads TGCGCCAGCAGCACAAATCCGGGACTCGGGGAGACCCAGTACTTC.

This sequence joins TRBV6-6 and TRBJ2-4; D is undetermined. V lost 6 bases and J lost 0, with 15 bases in between. The CDR3 is 16 residues long. Germline V gene sequence: CDR1 MNHNY, CDR2 SVGAGI (reference sequence). The chain's CDR3 is CASSQLHPLAKNIQYF. As DNA, the CDR3 is TGTGCCAGCAGCCAACTTCACCCTTTAGCCAAAAACATTCAGTACTTC.

The V call is TRBV25-1, the J call TRBJ1-2; a possible D gene is TRBD1 (6 bases). The CDR3 is 14 amino acids. Trimming took off 3 bases at V and 0 bases at J, with 8 bases between the two ends. Germline loops: CDR1 MGHDK, CDR2 SYGVNS. The CDR3 nucleotides are TGTGCCAGCAGTGAGGCAGGGGCTAACTATGGCTACACCTTC. It yields the protein CASSEAGANYGYTF.

The chain combines TRBV7-9 with TRBJ1-5; D gene uncertain. CDR3 length: 14 residues. V lost 1 base and J lost 2, with 6 bases in between. Per the germline V gene, CDR1 is SEHNR and CDR2 is FQNEAQ (reference sequence). The CDR3 sequence: CASSLGAGNQPQHF. DNA of the CDR3: TGTGCCAGCAGCTTAGGAGCTGGCAATCAGCCCCAGCATTTT.

V is TRBV9 and J is TRBJ2-5; D is perhaps TRBD1 (6 bases). The V end was cut by 4 bases, the J end by 5 bases, with 18 bases between. CDR3 length: 15 residues. Germline loops: CDR1 SGDLS, CDR2 YYNGEE. CDR3 in DNA: TGTGCCAGCAGCCCCCCGGGACATGCCGGCGAGACCCAGTACTTC. It specifies CASSPPGHAGETQYF.

A note on this clone: The sample contains more than one DNA sequence encoding this CDR3. For the CDR3, the DNA is TGTGCTAGTGGTGTAGGGGACGAGCAGTACTTC. Translation: CASGVGDEQYF. The chain is built from TRBV12-5 and TRBJ2-7; possibly TRBD1 for D (5 bases). Trimming took off 5 bases at V and 5 bases at J, with 7 bases between the two ends. Germline assignment: CDR1 LGHNT and CDR2 FRNRAP. This CDR3 contains 11 residues.

This sequence joins TRBV4-3 and TRBJ1-2, with no clear D. In germline, CDR1 is LGHNA, CDR2 YSLEER. This CDR3 is 15 amino acids long. The V end lost 4 bases, the J end lost 0 bases, and 12 bases lay between the germline ends. Here the CDR3 DNA reads TGCGCCAGCAGCCCCTATCGGGTAGCTAACTATGGCTACACCTTC. It translates to CASSPYRVANYGYTF.

V usage is TRBV7-9 and J usage is TRBJ1-1, with 8 bases that match TRBD1. Germline V gene lookup returns CDR1 SEHNR and CDR2 FQNEAQ (reference sequence). Trimming removed 2 bases from V and 11 bases from J; junction bases left unmatched: 16. The CDR3 loop spans 16 amino acids. CDR3 sequence: CASSLRVGQGALEAFF. The CDR3 DNA reads TGTGCCAGCAGCTTAAGGGTGGGGCAGGGGGCTCTTGAGGCTTTCTTT.

This chain links TRBV11-3 with TRBJ1-4; a possible D gene is TRBD1 (5 bases). The CDR3 contains 16 residues. V was shortened by 2 bases and J by 0 bases, with 10 bases between the two germline ends. Germline V CDR1 and CDR2: SGHNT, YENEEA. The CDR3 spells CASSLNRGTTNEKLFF. The CDR3 DNA follows: TGTGCCAGCAGCTTAAACCGGGGGACAACTAATGAAAAACTGTTTTTT.

The CDR3 loop is CASRVTAGGYYEQYF. The CDR3 coding sequence is TGTGCCAGCAGAGTTACGGCAGGGGGTTACTACGAGCAGTACTTC. The chain recombines TRBV2 with TRBJ2-7, with 7 bases fitting TRBD1. Germline V gene sequence: CDR1 SNHLY, CDR2 FYNNEI. The CDR3 has 15 amino acids. The V gene end was trimmed by 6 bases and the J gene end by 3 bases; junction bases not matched to a gene: 11.

V and J are TRBV13 and TRBJ1-2; perhaps TRBD1 as D (6 bases). The CDR3 runs to 15 residues. Per the germline V gene, CDR1 is PRHDT and CDR2 is FYEKMQ (reference sequence). Between the trimmed V and J ends, which lost 4 bases and 11 bases, there was a span of 23 bases. CDR3: CASSSATGLVMGYTF. CDR3 DNA: TGTGCCAGCAGCTCGGCCACAGGGCTAGTCATGGGTTACACCTTC.

The rearrangement joins TRBV6-5 to TRBJ2-5; weak D call: TRBD2 (5 bases). The CDR3 runs to 14 residues. The germline V gene encodes CDR1 MNHEY and CDR2 SVGAGI. Between the trimmed V and J ends, which lost 2 bases and 0 bases, there was a span of 7 bases. CDR3 residues: CASSYDYYQETQYF. As DNA, the CDR3 is TGTGCCAGCAGTTACGACTATTACCAAGAGACCCAGTACTTC.

The chain couples TRBV5-1 to TRBJ1-4, with a weak D call TRBD1 (5 bases). V was shortened by 0 bases and J by 7 bases, with 13 bases between the two germline ends. CDR1 SGHRS and CDR2 YFSETQ come from the germline V gene. The CDR3 spans 15 residues. The CDR3 nucleotides are TGCGCCAGCAGCTTGGATCCAGGGCCGGCTGAAAAACTGTTTTTT. This gives the protein CASSLDPGPAEKLFF.

The chain has TRBV23-1 and TRBJ1-4, with D perhaps TRBD1 (5 bases). TRBV23-1 is marked as an open reading frame, function uncertain. The ends were cut back, 0 bases at V and 7 bases at J, with 15 bases in the middle. The CDR3 is 16 residues long. CDR3 protein: CASSQSGQGRGEKLFF. Written as DNA, the CDR3 is TGCGCCAGCAGTCAATCGGGCCAGGGAAGAGGTGAAAAACTGTTTTTT.

The chain has TRBV18 and TRBJ2-5, with no clear D. Germline values: CDR1 KGHSH, CDR2 LQKENI. Trimming took 3 bases from V and 4 from J, leaving 3 bases between them. The CDR3 runs to 11 residues. CDR3 amino acids: CASSPGETQYF. The CDR3 nucleotides read TGTGCCAGCTCACCCGGAGAGACCCAGTACTTC.

V gene TRBV4-3 combines with J gene TRBJ2-1; 11 bases agree with TRBD2. The J segment lost 12 bases and the V segment lost 4 bases, leaving 11 bases of the junction unmatched. The CDR3 loop spans 15 amino acids. Looked up from germline, CDR1 is LGHNA and CDR2 is YSLEER. DNA of the CDR3: TGCGCCAGCAGCCCCTTACTAGCGGGGGTAGAGGCGCAGTTCTTC. This gives the protein CASSPLLAGVEAQFF.

With regard to this clone: The final CDR3 position lacks the conserved phenylalanine or tryptophan, pointing to a likely read error. J is TRBJ2-7 and V is TRBV15, with 9 bases lining up with TRBD2. The CDR3 covers 15 residues. V lost 0 bases and J lost 1; bases outside the gene matches: 1. The V gene's germline CDR1 is LNHNV and CDR2 YYDKDF (reference sequence). The CDR3 sequence is CATSRDTSGSYEQYL. CDR3 DNA: TGTGCCACCAGCAGAGATACTAGCGGGTCCTACGAGCAGTACCTC.

The rearrangement joins TRBV5-1 to TRBJ2-4, with 8 positions matching TRBD1. This CDR3 comprises 13 residues. From germline, CDR1 is SGHRS and CDR2 YFSETQ. After removal of 5 bases from V and 8 bases from J, the junction contained 6 bases not matched to a gene. In DNA form, the CDR3 reads TGCGCCAGCAGTGGACAGGGTCACGACATTCAGTACTTC. It specifies CASSGQGHDIQYF. Looking up the rest from reference TRBV5-1 and TRBJ2-4 gives the full variable domain: KAGVTQTPRYLIKTRGQQVTLSCSPISGHRSVSWYQQTPGQGLQFLFEYFSETQRNKGNFPGRFSGRQFSNSRSEMNVSTLELGDSALYLCASSGQGHDIQYFGAGTRLSVL.

The chain joins TRBV27 to TRBJ2-7; 8 bases are shared with TRBD2. The germline CDR1 and CDR2 sequences are MNHEY and SMNVEV (reference sequence). This CDR3 is 13 amino acids long. J was trimmed by 3 bases and V by 3 bases; bases with no gene match: 1. The CDR3 bases are TGTGCCAGCAGTTTCGGGAGGGGCTACGAGCAGTACTTC. This sequence encodes CASSFGRGYEQYF.

This rearrangement joins TRBV5-5 to TRBJ2-1; maybe TRBD1 (5 bases). The CDR3 length is 14 residues. Germline V CDR1 and CDR2: SGHKS, YYEKEE (reference sequence). V lost 0 bases and J lost 8, with 12 bases in between. CDR3 DNA sequence: TGTGCCAGCAGCTTGGAGCCAGGGAACGATGAGCAGTTCTTC. Protein product: CASSLEPGNDEQFF.